One T cell receptor (beta chain) is described in this entry. CDR3 length: 14 residues. J gave up 6 bases and V 3 bases, and 7 bases lay outside the gene matches. The germline gives CDR1 LGHNT, CDR2 FRNRAP. The data originate from a study of cytomegalovirus exposure and HLA in healthy donors. PCR involved 60 Vbeta and 13 Jbeta primers. Only in-frame clones appear in the TCRdb table, and some are missing; sequencing was by immunoSEQ multiplex PCR. Of 200,000 to 250,000 clones detected, just under 70% appear once; the ten largest clones hold 2.6%. Sequenced input: PBMCs. The chain carries TRBV12-5 and TRBJ1-2, with 7 positions matching TRBD1. This clonotype was sampled from a middle-aged man in good health and CMV-seropositive. CDR3 bases: TGTGCTAGTGGTTTATCCGCCGGGACAGATGGCTACACCTTC. It specifies CASGLSAGTDGYTF.